Described below is a single T cell receptor beta chain sequence and its context. What it recognizes is unknown. The sample belongs to a study of siplizumab effects on memory and regulatory T cells. Whole-study findings and limits: Tracing alloreactive clones into unstimulated subsets worked for only a minor fraction of them. The diversity of naive T cells seemed greater than that of memory cells, and their alloresponse contribution seemed major. With siplizumab, cumulative frequency of CD4+ memory-derived alloreactive sequences dropped significantly.

J was trimmed by 8 bases and V by 3 bases; bases with no gene match: 5. The CDR3 extends over 14 amino acids. Per the germline V gene, CDR1 is KGHSH and CDR2 is LQKENI. The assay covered roughly 97,000 TCR templates per sample. Measured with immunoSEQ multiplex PCR; TCRdb has only the in-frame clones, and not every one. The table shows approximately 65,000 clones, with roughly 85% occurring only once. This clonotype originated in a human donor in good health. The sample comprised memory CD4+ T cells sorted from blood. This sequence joins TRBV18 and TRBJ1-4, with TRBD1 matching over 8 bases. The CDR3 bases are TGTGCCAGCTCACCTTCCGGACAGGGAGAAAAACTGTTTTTT. This codes for CASSPSGQGEKLFF.